This entry lists 11 T cell receptor beta chains sequenced from one sample in a study of cytomegalovirus exposure and HLA in healthy donors. The PCR contained 60 Vbeta and 13 Jbeta primers. Method: immunoSEQ multiplex PCR; TCRdb's copy keeps in-frame clones and lacks some. The sample carries 70,000 to 100,000 clones, approximately 80% recorded once. Material: PBMCs. These receptors were taken from a young man in good health and CMV-seronegative.

This chain joins TRBV7-2 and TRBJ1-2, with 9 bases identical to TRBD1. The germline V gene encodes CDR1 SGHTA and CDR2 FQGNSA. The CDR3 sequence is 15 residues long. The trim removed 3 bases at V and 1 base at J, leaving 3 bases unmatched. Here the CDR3 reads CASSFWTGDNYGYTF. In DNA, the CDR3 is TGTGCCAGCAGCTTCTGGACAGGGGATAACTATGGCTACACCTTC.

The rearrangement joins TRBV18 to TRBJ1-2; possible D gene TRBD1, 6 bases. The ends were cut back, 6 bases at V and 7 bases at J, with 18 bases in the middle. CDR3 size: 14 residues. Germline assignment: CDR1 KGHSH and CDR2 LQKENI. CDR3 sequence: CASSNSDRSIGYTF. The CDR3 DNA is TGTGCCAGCTCGAACTCGGACAGATCTATTGGCTACACCTTC.

This chain joins TRBV28 and TRBJ1-2, with D hard to call. V lost 6 bases and J lost 5, with 13 bases in between. The germline V gene has CDR1 MDHEN and CDR2 SYDVKM. The CDR3 runs 13 residues. Here the CDR3 reads CASRRTQNYGYTF. The CDR3 DNA reads TGTGCCAGCAGGCGTACACAGAATTATGGCTACACCTTC.

V is TRBV5-1 and J is TRBJ2-7, with 7 bases that match TRBD1. The ends lost 5 bases at V and 4 bases at J; junction bases unmatched: 12. Germline V gene data show CDR1 as SGHRS and CDR2 as YFSETQ. The CDR3 consists of 15 residues. The CDR3 sequence: CASSSNGQALYEQYF. In DNA form, the CDR3 reads TGCGCCAGCAGTTCCAATGGACAGGCCCTATACGAGCAGTACTTC.

The V gene is TRBV18, the J gene TRBJ2-2, with TRBD1 as a possible D gene (5 bases). This CDR3 region has 13 residues. V lost 4 bases and J 4 bases, leaving 7 bases between the germline ends. The germline V gene has CDR1 KGHSH and CDR2 LQKENI. CDR3 sequence: CASSRQTTGELFF. As DNA, the CDR3 is TGTGCCAGCTCACGACAGACCACCGGGGAGCTGTTTTTT.

The V gene is TRBV7-6, the J gene TRBJ2-3, with 9 bases that match TRBD2. This CDR3 contains 15 residues. J was trimmed by 5 bases and V by 1 base; bases with no gene match: 4. The germline gives CDR1 SGHVS, CDR2 FNYEAQ. The CDR3: CASSLVAGGIDTQYF. CDR3 sequence (DNA): TGTGCCAGCAGCTTAGTTGCGGGGGGGATAGATACGCAGTATTTT.

This chain uses TRBV9 with TRBJ1-5, with no clear D. CDR3 size: 14 residues. Per germline, CDR1 SGDLS and CDR2 YYNGEE. The V end lost 0 bases, the J end lost 11 bases, and 15 bases lay between the germline ends. This CDR3 is CASSVGTEASAQHF. The CDR3 coding sequence is TGTGCCAGCAGCGTAGGAACGGAGGCTTCGGCCCAGCATTTT.

The rearrangement joins TRBV6-5 to TRBJ1-6; the match to TRBD1 covers 7 bases. The CDR3 loop spans 15 amino acids. Germline V gene data show CDR1 as MNHEY and CDR2 as SVGAGI. J lost 6 bases, V lost 0 bases, and 2 bases had no gene match. The CDR3 DNA follows: TGTGCCAGCAGTTACTCGGGACAGCCTAATTCACCCCTCCACTTT. This encodes CASSYSGQPNSPLHF.

This clone was counted once. V usage is TRBV6-1 and J usage is TRBJ1-2; D is unresolved. This CDR3 spans 13 amino acids. CDR1 and CDR2 (germline): MNHNS, SASEGT. Trimming pared 2 bases from V and 2 bases from J, leaving 6 bases between. As DNA, the CDR3 is TGTGCCAGCAGTGAACGAGGAAACTATGGCTACACCTTC. It codes for CASSERGNYGYTF.

The chain links TRBV4-1 to TRBJ2-3, with D possibly TRBD2 on 6 matching bases. V dropped 0 bases and J dropped 6 bases, with 10 bases sitting between them. CDR1 and CDR2 (germline): MGHRA, YSYEKL. There are 14 residues in the CDR3. Written as DNA, the CDR3 is TGCGCCAGCAGCCAAGAAGCTAGCGTCGATACGCAGTATTTT. Translating gives CASSQEASVDTQYF.

This clone was seen a few times. The chain links TRBV6-5 to TRBJ2-1, with 15 bases aligning to TRBD2. The CDR3 length is 16 residues. The trim removed 2 bases at V and 12 bases at J, leaving 8 bases unmatched. Germline CDR1 MNHEY, CDR2 SVGAGI. Here the CDR3 DNA reads TGTGCCAGCAGTTACCCTGGACTAGCGGGGGGGCCGTCGCAGTTCTTC. It is translated as CASSYPGLAGGPSQFF.